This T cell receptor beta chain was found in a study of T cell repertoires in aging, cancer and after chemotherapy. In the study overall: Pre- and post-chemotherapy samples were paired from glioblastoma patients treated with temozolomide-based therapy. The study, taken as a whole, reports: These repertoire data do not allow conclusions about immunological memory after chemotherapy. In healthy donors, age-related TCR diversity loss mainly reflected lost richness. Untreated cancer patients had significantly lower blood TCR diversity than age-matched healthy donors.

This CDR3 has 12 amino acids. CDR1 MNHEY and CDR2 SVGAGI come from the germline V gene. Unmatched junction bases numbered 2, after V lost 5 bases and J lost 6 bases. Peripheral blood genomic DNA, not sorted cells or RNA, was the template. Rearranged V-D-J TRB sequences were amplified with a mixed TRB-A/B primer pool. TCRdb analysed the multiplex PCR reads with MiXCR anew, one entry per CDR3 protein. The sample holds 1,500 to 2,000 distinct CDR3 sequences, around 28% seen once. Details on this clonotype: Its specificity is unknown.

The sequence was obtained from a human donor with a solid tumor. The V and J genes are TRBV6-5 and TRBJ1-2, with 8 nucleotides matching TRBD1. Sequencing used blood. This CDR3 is CASSTTGDGYTF. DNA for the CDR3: TGTGCCAGCAGTACGACAGGGGATGGCTACACCTTC.